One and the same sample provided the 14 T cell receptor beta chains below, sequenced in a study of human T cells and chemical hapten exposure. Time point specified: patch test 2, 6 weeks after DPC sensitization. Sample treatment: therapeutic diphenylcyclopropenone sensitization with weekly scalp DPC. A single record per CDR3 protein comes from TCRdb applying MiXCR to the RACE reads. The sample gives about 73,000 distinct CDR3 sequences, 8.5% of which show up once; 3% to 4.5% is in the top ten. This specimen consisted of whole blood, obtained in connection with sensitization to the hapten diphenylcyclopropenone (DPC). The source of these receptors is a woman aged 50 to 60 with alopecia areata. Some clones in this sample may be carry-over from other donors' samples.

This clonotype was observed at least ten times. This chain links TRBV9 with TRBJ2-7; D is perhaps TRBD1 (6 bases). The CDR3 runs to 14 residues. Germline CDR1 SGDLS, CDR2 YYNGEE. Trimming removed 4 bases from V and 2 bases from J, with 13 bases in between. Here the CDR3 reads CASSSLTGTYEQYF. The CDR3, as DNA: TGTGCCAGCAGCTCCCTGACAGGTACCTACGAGCAGTACTTC.

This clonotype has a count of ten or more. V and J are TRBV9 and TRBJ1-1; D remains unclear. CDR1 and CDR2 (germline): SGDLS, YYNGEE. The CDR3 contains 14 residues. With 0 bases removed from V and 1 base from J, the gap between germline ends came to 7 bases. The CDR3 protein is CASSVEGWNTEAFF. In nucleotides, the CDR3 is TGTGCCAGCAGCGTAGAAGGCTGGAACACTGAAGCTTTCTTT.

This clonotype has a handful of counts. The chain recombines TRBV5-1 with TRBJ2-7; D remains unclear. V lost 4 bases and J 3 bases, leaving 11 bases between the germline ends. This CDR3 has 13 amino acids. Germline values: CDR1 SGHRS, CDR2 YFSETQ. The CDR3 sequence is CASSPGRVYEQYF. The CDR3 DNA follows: TGCGCCAGCAGCCCAGGACGGGTCTACGAGCAGTACTTC.

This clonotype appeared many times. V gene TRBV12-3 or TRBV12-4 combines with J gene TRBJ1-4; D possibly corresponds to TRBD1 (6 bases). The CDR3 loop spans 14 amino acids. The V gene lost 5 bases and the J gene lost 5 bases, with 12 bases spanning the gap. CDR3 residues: CASSTGTPNEKLFF. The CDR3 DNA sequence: TGTGCCAGCAGTACCGGGACACCCAATGAAAAACTGTTTTTT.

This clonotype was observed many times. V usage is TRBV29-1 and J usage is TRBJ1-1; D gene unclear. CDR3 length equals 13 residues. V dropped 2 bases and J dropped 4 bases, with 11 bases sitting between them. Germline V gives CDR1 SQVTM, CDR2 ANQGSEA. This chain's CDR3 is CSVENGEGTEAFF. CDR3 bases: TGCAGCGTTGAAAACGGAGAGGGCACTGAAGCTTTCTTT.

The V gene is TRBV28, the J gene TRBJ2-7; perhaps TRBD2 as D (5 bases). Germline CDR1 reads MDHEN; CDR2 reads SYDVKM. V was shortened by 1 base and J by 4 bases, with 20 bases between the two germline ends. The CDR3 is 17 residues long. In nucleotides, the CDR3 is TGTGCCAGCAGTTTATCCGTTTCGAAGCGGTACGGGTACGAGCAGTACTTC. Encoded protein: CASSLSVSKRYGYEQYF.

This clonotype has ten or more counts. CDR3 sequence (DNA): TGCGCCAGCAGCTGGACGGGAAGCTCCTACGAGCAGTACTTC. Amino acids: CASSWTGSSYEQYF. This rearrangement joins TRBV5-1 to TRBJ2-7, with D possibly being TRBD2 (5 bases). CDR1 SGHRS and CDR2 YFSETQ come from the germline V gene. Trimming shortened V by 3 bases and J by 0 bases, and 10 bases separated the two germline ends. This CDR3 is built from 14 residues.

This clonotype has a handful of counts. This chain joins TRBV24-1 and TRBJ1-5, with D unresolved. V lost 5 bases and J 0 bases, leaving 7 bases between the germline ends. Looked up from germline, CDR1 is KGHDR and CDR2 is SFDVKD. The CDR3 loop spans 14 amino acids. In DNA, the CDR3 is TGTGCCACCAGTGTGTCCAGTAGCAATCAGCCCCAGCATTTT. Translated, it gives CATSVSSSNQPQHF.

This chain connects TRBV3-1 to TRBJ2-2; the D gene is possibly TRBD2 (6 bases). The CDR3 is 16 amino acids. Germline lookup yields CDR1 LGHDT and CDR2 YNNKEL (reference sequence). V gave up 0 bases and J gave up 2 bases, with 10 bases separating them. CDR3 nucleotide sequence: TGTGCCAGCAGCCAAGATGCGCGGGGAAACACCGGGGAGCTGTTTTTT. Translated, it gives CASSQDARGNTGELFF.

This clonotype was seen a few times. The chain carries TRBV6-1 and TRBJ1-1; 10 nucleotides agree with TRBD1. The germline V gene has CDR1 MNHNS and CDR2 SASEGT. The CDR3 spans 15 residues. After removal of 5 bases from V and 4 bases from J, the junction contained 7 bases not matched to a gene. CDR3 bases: TGTGCCAGCAGTCTCGAGGGGACAGGGGCCACTGAAGCTTTCTTT. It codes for CASSLEGTGATEAFF.

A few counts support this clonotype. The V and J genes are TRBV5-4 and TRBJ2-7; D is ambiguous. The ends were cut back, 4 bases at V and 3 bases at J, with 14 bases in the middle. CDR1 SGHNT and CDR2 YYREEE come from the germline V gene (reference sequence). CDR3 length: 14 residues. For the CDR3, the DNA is TGTGCCAGCAGCGCCCAGAATAACAACTACGAGCAGTACTTC. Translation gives CASSAQNNNYEQYF.

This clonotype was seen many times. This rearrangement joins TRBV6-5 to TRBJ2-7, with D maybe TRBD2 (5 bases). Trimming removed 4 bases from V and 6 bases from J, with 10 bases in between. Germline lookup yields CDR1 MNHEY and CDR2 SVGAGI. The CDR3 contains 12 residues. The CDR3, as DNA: TGTGCCAGCAGTTTACCGGGAAGCGAGCAGTACTTC. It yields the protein CASSLPGSEQYF.

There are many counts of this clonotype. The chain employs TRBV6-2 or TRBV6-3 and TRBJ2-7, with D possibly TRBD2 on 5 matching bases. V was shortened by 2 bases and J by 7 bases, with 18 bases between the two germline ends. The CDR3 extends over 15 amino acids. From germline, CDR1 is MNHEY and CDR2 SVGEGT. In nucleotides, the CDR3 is TGTGCCAGCAGTTACAATGCAGGCCCATCGGGGGAGCAGTACTTC. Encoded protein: CASSYNAGPSGEQYF.

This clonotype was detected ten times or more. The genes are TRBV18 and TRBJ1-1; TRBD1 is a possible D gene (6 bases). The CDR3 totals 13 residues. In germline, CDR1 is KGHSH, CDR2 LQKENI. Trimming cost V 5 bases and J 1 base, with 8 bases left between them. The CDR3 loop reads CASSSTGNTEAFF. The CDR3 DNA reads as TGTGCCAGCTCATCGACAGGGAACACTGAAGCTTTCTTT. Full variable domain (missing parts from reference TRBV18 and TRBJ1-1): NAGVMQNPRHLVRRRGQEARLRCSPMKGHSHVYWYRQLPEEGLKFMVYLQKENIIDESGMPKERFSAEFPKEGPSILRIQQVVRGDSAAYFCASSSTGNTEAFFGQGTRLTVV.